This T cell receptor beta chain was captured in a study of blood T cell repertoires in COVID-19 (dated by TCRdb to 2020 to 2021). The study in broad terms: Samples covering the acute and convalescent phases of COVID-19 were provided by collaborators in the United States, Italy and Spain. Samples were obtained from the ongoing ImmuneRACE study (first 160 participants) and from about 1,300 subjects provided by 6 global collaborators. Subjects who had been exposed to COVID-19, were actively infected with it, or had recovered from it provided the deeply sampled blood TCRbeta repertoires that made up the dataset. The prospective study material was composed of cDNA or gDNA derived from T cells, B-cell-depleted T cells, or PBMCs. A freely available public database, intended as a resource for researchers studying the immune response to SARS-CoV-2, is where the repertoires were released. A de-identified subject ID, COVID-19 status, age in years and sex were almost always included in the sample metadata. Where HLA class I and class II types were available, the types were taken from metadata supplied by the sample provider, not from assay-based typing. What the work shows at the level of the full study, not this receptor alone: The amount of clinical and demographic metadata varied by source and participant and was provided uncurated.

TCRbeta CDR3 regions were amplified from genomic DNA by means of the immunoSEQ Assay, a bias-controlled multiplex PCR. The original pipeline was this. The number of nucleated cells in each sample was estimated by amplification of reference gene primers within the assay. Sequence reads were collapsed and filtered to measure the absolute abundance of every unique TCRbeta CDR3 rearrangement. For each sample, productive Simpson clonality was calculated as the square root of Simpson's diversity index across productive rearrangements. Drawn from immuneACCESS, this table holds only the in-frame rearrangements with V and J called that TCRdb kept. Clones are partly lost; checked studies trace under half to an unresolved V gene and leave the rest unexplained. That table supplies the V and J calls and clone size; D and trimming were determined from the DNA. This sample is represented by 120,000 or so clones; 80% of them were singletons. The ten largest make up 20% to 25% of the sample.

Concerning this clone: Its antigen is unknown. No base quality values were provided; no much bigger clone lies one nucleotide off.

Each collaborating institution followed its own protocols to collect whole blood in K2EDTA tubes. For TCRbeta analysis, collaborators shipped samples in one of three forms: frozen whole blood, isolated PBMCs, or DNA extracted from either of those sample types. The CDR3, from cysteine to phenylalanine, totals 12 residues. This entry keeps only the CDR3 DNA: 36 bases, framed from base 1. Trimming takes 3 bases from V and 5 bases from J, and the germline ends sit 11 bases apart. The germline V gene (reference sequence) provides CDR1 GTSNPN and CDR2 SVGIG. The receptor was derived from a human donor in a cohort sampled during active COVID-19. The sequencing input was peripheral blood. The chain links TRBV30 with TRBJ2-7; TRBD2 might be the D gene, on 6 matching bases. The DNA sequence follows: TGTGCCTGGAGCCGGAGGGGAGACGAGCAGTACTTC. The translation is CAWSRRGDEQYF.